This T cell receptor beta chain was sequenced for a study of Ad26.COV2.S vaccination and SARS-CoV-2 variants. Sequenced by immunoSEQ multiplex PCR; TCRdb stores in-frame clones only, minus some. The sample yields about 440,000 clones, 90% seen once. This CDR3 has 16 amino acids. Regarding treatment: over 15 received Ad26.COV2.S at low or high dose, single or two shots; about 5 received placebo; per-sample allocation not given. The samples were gathered on day 63 after the first injection of vaccine or placebo. The TCR originated in a person aged 18-60 years who received the Ad26.COV2.S COVID-19 vaccine or a placebo. Sample: peripheral blood, taken in a trial of Ad26.COV2.S vaccine versus placebo. This chain uses TRBV21-1 with TRBJ2-5; the table's D gene call, TRBD1, was not cross checked with the DNA. TRBV21-1 is given as a pseudogene. The CDR3: CASSGDNGHQQETQYF. CDR3 nucleotides: TGTGCCAGCAGCGGAGACAATGGACACCAACAAGAGACCCAGTACTTC.